This TCR beta chain was documented in a study of shared clonotypes between healthy human individuals. Regarding the study as a whole: Tissues were not sampled, only blood, and their repertoires likely differ. Rarefaction gave evidence that sorted-subset sequencing remained incomplete despite large depth.

Authors' data handling: Owing to the provision of junction-only sequences devoid of quality scores by immunoSEQ, filtering differed. The protocol was immunoSEQ multiplex PCR, while the TCRdb copy is restricted to in-frame clones and leaves out a portion. V and J calls plus clone size are reproduced from that table; the DNA served to infer D and trimming. The table lists more than 400,000 clones, 90% to 96% of them singletons. CDR1 and CDR2 (germline): GTSNPN, SVGIG (reference sequence). V dropped 3 bases and J dropped 7 bases, with 12 bases sitting between them. The CDR3 runs to 12 residues. As to this clone: Its cognate antigen is unknown.

The receptor comes from a woman between 25 and 40 years old in good health. Sequencing was done on a sample of naive CD4+ T cells sorted from blood. Subset indicated: CD45RA+ positively selected. V usage is TRBV30 and J usage is TRBJ1-1; D is unresolved. The CDR3 DNA follows: TGTGCCTGGAGCTATCGAGCTGGTGAAGCTTTCTTT. Translated, it gives CAWSYRAGEAFF.